A selection of T cell receptor beta chains follows, all from one sample in a study of Ad26.COV2.S vaccination and SARS-CoV-2 variants. Sequencing used immunoSEQ multiplex PCR; TCRdb keeps in-frame clones, though not all of them. The table has about 370,000 clones, about nine tenths seen once; the top ten hold approximately 3.7%. The specimen comprised peripheral blood, sampled in a trial of Ad26.COV2.S vaccine versus placebo. The receptors here all came from a person aged 18 to 65 who received the Ad26.COV2.S COVID-19 vaccine or a placebo. The conserved cysteine and the conserved F or W are not part of the CDR3 here. Fields, in order: V gene, CDR3 protein.

TRBV19	ASSIVGQFSNQPQH
TRBV7-9	ASSLRDWISGANVLT
TRBV5-8	ASEENRGNEQY
TRBV10-3	AISATGTGAYTEAF
TRBV10-3	AIRGGTDNYGYT
TRBV25-1	ASSEWNTEAF
TRBV28	ASSTAWTGGYGYT
TRBV6-5	ASSSQWGGEAF
TRBV19	ASNLRGGPQPQH
TRBV19	ASSMGQGGEQY
TRBV6-5	ASSYSAVELGELF
TRBV6-5	ASSPDGSSGNTIY
TRBV10-1	ASSPLPGGGTGSYEQY
TRBV7-9	ASSLWVGNTEAF
TRBV10-2	ASSDLMGRRSYEQY
TRBV27	ASSSYSGGGSYEQY
TRBV7-8	ASSRMNYGYT
TRBV10-2	ASSGGSVHEQY
TRBV5-1	ASRRKAPEIRDTEAF
TRBV27	ASSLWGPKEKLF
TRBV11-2	ASSAPRGGTARAHEQY
TRBV7-9	ASSLGGQKNIQY
TRBV7-7	ASSPTGLTEAF
TRBV23-1	ASSPGGMCGYT
TRBV7-2	ASSLPTGTVYEQY
TRBV4-1	ASLGVTGELF
TRBV5-8	ASSLRREAGANTEAF
TRBV7-6	ASSLGTGNSRNQPQH
TRBV2	ASRVGTDPYSNQPQH
TRBV7-9	ASSPTTTGDSPLH
TRBV13	ASSPEPMTGGSAEAF
TRBV3-1/TRBV3-2	ASSQGGYGYT
TRBV28	ASSTPGDRGAGQY
TRBV6-5	ASDKLHTDTQY
TRBV13	ASSYEEGANSGYT
TRBV19	ASSPSSGVGADTQY
TRBV3-1/TRBV3-2	ASSQGSGANVLT
TRBV10-2	ASSELGRAQY
TRBV5-6	ASSLDWTGNSYEQY
TRBV11-2	ASSFTPASTEGEQF
TRBV4-3	ASSQDTRRTYEQY
TRBV5-8	ASSLGPNYGYT
TRBV4-1	ASSVPGTSYEQY
TRBV5-1	ASRFRDPSSPLH
TRBV20-1	SASSGLNYGYT
TRBV19	ASSYSRAYGYT
TRBV5-1	ASSTGLRASGANVLT
TRBV18	ASSPDRGPSYEQY
TRBV12-3/TRBV12-4	ASSFAGTEAF
TRBV4-1	ASSQAYLEEQY